The 10 T cell receptor beta chains below all came from one sample that was sequenced in a study of blood T cell repertoires in COVID-19. Profiling relied on immunoSEQ multiplex PCR, and the TCRdb table lists in-frame clones only, not all of them. The top ten hold roughly 8.3% of the sample, which has fewer than 700,000 clones, about 89% seen once. The sequencing input was peripheral blood. The receptors stem from a woman aged 45-60 years with COVID-19, enrolled during active disease.

The rearrangement joins TRBV5-1 to TRBJ1-2, with 12 bases that match TRBD1. The CDR3 sequence is 14 residues long. Germline V gene lookup returns CDR1 SGHRS and CDR2 YFSETQ. V lost 0 bases, J lost 8 bases, and 2 bases stayed unmatched. In nucleotides, the CDR3 is TGCGCCAGCAGCTTGGGGGACAGGGGGCACGGCTACACCTTC. Translating it yields CASSLGDRGHGYTF.

The rearrangement joins TRBV12-5 to TRBJ2-2; a weak D match, TRBD2 (5 bases). CDR3 length: 13 residues. CDR1 and CDR2 (germline): LGHNT, FRNRAP. V lost 7 bases to trimming and J lost 4 bases, with 10 bases between them. Here the CDR3 reads CASEKGVTGELFF. The CDR3 bases are TGTGCTAGTGAAAAGGGAGTCACCGGGGAGCTGTTTTTT.

The chain uses TRBV7-2 and TRBJ1-2; TRBD1 might be the D (5 bases). V gave up 7 bases and J gave up 0 bases, with 15 bases separating them. Germline CDR1 is SGHTA and CDR2 is FQGNSA. The CDR3 is 15 residues long. The CDR3 sequence is CASTPIRATNYGYTF. CDR3 nucleotide sequence: TGTGCCAGCACCCCTATCAGGGCAACTAACTATGGCTACACCTTC.

The rearrangement links TRBV5-1 to TRBJ2-3, with D uncertain. Trimming pared 4 bases from V and 2 bases from J, leaving 8 bases between. Germline loops: CDR1 SGHRS, CDR2 YFSETQ. The CDR3 is made up of 13 amino acids. The CDR3 is CASSNDNTDTQYF. CDR3 DNA: TGCGCCAGCAGCAACGACAACACAGATACGCAGTATTTT.

The rearrangement uses TRBV5-1 and TRBJ2-1; possible D gene TRBD1, 6 bases. Germline V gives CDR1 SGHRS, CDR2 YFSETQ. This CDR3 has 14 amino acids. The germline V and J ends were trimmed by 0 bases and 4 bases, with 8 bases remaining between them. CDR3 DNA: TGCGCCAGCAGCTTGGCGGGACAATACAATGAGCAGTTCTTC. Translation gives CASSLAGQYNEQFF.

This rearrangement joins TRBV4-1 to TRBJ2-2, with 9 positions matching TRBD1. The CDR3 is 15 residues long. Germline V gene sequence: CDR1 MGHRA, CDR2 YSYEKL. After removal of 4 bases from V and 1 base from J, the junction contained 1 base not matched to a gene. The CDR3 DNA reads TGCGCCAGCAGCCCGGACAGGGGGAACACCGGGGAGCTGTTTTTT. This sequence encodes CASSPDRGNTGELFF.

V usage is TRBV7-3 and J usage is TRBJ2-1, with 13 bases matching TRBD2. Germline assignment: CDR1 SGHTA and CDR2 FQGTGA. V was pared by 5 bases and J by 7 bases, with 5 bases of the junction left unmatched. This CDR3 comprises 15 residues. This chain's CDR3 is CASSPGLAGINEQFF. Written as DNA, the CDR3 is TGTGCCAGCAGCCCGGGACTAGCGGGAATAAATGAGCAGTTCTTC.

The rearrangement joins TRBV24-1 to TRBJ2-3, with 7 positions matching TRBD2. Per germline, CDR1 KGHDR and CDR2 SFDVKD. This CDR3 has 16 amino acids. Trimming cost V 1 base and J 5 bases; bases outside gene matches: 8. The CDR3 spells CATSDLKASGLDTQYF. In nucleotides, the CDR3 is TGTGCCACCAGTGATTTAAAGGCTAGCGGATTAGATACGCAGTATTTT.

This clone has a handful of counts. The chain couples TRBV28 to TRBJ1-2, with D hard to call. Trimming pared 4 bases from V and 4 bases from J, leaving 10 bases between. The CDR3 has 13 amino acids. In germline, CDR1 is MDHEN, CDR2 SYDVKM. CDR3 DNA: TGTGCCAGCAGTTCGGTACAGTCCTATGGCTACACCTTC. Its translation is CASSSVQSYGYTF.

Concerning this clone itself: The same CDR3 arises from other DNA sequences in this sample as well. This chain uses TRBV6-5 with TRBJ1-1; a possible D gene is TRBD1 (5 bases). V was clipped by 1 base and J by 3 bases, with 6 bases between them. The CDR3 covers 13 residues. Germline V gene sequence: CDR1 MNHEY, CDR2 SVGAGI. As DNA, the CDR3 is TGTGCCAGCAGTTACTTCAGGGACACTGAAGCTTTCTTT. Its translation: CASSYFRDTEAFF.